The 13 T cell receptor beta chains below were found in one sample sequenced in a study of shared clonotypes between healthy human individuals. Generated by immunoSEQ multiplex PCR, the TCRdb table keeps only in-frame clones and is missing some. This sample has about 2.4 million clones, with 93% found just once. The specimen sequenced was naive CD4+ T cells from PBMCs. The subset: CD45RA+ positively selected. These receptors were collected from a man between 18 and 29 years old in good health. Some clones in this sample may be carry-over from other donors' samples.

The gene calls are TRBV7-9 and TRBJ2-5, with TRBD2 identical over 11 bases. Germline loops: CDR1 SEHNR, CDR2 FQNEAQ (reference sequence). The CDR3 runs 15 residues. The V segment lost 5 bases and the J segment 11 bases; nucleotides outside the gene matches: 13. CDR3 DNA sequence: TGTGCCAGCAGCCCGGAACTAGCGGGAGCCAGGGAGCAGTACTTC. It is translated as CASSPELAGAREQYF.

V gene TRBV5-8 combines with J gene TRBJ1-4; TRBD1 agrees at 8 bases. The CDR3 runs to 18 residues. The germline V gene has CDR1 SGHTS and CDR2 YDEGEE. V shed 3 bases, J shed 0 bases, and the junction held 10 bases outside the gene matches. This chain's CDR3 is CASSSRDRPLATNEKLFF. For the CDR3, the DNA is TGTGCCAGCAGCTCCCGGGACAGGCCCCTTGCAACTAATGAAAAACTGTTTTTT.

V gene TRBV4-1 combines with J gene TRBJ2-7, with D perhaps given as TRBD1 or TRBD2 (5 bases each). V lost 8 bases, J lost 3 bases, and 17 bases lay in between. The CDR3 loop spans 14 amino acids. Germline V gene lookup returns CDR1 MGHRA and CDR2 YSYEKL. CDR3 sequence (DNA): TGCGCCAGCGCCGGGGACCAACGCCGCTACGAGCAGTACTTC. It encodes CASAGDQRRYEQYF.

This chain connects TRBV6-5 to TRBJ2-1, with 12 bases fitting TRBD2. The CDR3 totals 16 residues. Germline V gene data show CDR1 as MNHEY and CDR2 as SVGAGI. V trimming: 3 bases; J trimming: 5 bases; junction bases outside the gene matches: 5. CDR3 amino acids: CASSYPGLAGNNEQFF. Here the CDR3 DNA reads TGTGCCAGCAGTTATCCAGGACTAGCGGGGAACAATGAGCAGTTCTTC.

The CDR3 loop reads CASTLGQLSGANVLTF. The CDR3 coding sequence is TGCGCCAGCACCCTGGGGCAGCTCTCTGGGGCCAACGTCCTGACTTTC. The chain combines TRBV5-1 with TRBJ2-6; TRBD1 is a possible D gene (5 bases). Per germline, CDR1 SGHRS and CDR2 YFSETQ. This CDR3 is built from 16 residues. The germline V and J ends were trimmed by 6 bases and 0 bases, with 13 bases remaining between them.

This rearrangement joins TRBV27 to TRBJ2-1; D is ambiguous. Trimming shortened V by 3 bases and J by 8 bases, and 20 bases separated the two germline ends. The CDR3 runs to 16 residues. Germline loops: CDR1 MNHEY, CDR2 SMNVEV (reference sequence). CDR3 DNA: TGTGCCAGCAGTTTGGAAAGGGTAGGGAAATGGGATGAGCAGTTCTTC. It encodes CASSLERVGKWDEQFF.

The CDR3 reads CASALTGGRETQYF. DNA for the CDR3: TGTGCCAGCGCCTTGACAGGGGGCAGGGAGACCCAGTACTTC. The chain recombines TRBV28 with TRBJ2-5; 10 nucleotides line up with TRBD1. The CDR3 is made up of 14 amino acids. V was clipped by 8 bases and J by 5 bases; unmatched bases: 8. The germline V gene encodes CDR1 MDHEN and CDR2 SYDVKM.

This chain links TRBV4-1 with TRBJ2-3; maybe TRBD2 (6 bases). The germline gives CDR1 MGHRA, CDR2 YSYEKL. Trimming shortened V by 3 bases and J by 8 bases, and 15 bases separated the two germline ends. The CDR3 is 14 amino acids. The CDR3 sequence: CASSHRWDGGTQYF. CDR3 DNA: TGCGCCAGCAGCCACCGCTGGGACGGGGGTACGCAGTATTTT.

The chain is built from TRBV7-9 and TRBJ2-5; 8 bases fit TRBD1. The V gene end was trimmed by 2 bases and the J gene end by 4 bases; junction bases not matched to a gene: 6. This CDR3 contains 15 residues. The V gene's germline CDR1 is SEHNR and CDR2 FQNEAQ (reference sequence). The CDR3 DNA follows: TGTGCCAGCAGCTTACGGACAGGGTCGCTAGAGACCCAGTACTTC. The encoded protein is CASSLRTGSLETQYF.

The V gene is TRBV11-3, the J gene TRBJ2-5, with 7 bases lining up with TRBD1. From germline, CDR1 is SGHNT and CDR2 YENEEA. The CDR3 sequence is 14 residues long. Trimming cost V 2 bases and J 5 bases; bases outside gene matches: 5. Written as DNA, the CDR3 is TGTGCCAGCAGCTTAAGGGCAGGGGGTGAGACCCAGTACTTC. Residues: CASSLRAGGETQYF.

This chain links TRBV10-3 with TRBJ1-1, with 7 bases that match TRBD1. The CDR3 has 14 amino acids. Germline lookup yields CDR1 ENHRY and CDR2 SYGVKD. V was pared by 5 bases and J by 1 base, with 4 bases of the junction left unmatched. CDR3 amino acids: CAISLQGGNTEAFF. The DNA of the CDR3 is TGTGCCATCAGTCTTCAGGGGGGGAACACTGAAGCTTTCTTT.

CDR3 DNA: TGTGCCATCAGTGACCCACACTCTAGCAATCAGCCCCAGCATTTT. Translation gives CAISDPHSSNQPQHF. This chain uses TRBV10-3 with TRBJ1-5; D not certain. The V gene's germline CDR1 is ENHRY and CDR2 SYGVKD. The CDR3 length is 15 residues. Trimming cost V 3 bases and J 0 bases, with 9 bases left between them.

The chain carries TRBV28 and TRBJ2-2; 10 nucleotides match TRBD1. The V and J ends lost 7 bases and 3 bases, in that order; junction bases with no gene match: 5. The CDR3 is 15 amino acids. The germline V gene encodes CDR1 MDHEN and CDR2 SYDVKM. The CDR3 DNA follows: TGTGCCAGCACCAAAGGACAGGGGGACACCGGGGAGCTGTTTTTT. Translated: CASTKGQGDTGELFF. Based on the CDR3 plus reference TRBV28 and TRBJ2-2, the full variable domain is DVKVTQSSRYLVKRTGEKVFLECVQDMDHENMFWYRQDPGLGLRLIYFSYDVKMKEKGDIPEGYSVSREKKERFSLILESASTNQTSMYLCASTKGQGDTGELFFGEGSRLTVL.